This T cell receptor (beta chain) appears in the sequencing data of a study of T cell responses to AZD1222 COVID-19 vaccine. Study in general: Pooling was applied to second doses at about 4 or about 12 weeks. Study outcomes and limitations: Only six individuals given AZD1222 were seropositive at baseline.

Generated by immunoSEQ multiplex PCR, the TCRdb table keeps only in-frame clones and is missing some. The sample has about 100,000 clones, less than 90% seen once; the top ten hold over 15%. About this clone: The antigen is undetermined.

The clonotype comes from an adult in good health. The material sequenced was peripheral blood, taken on day 0 of AZD1222 vaccination.

The DNA for the CDR3 is TGTGCCAGCAGTGGGGGGACAGCCTATGGCTACACCTTC. It yields the protein CASSGGTAYGYTF. The chain combines TRBV2 with TRBJ1-2; 7 nucleotides match TRBD1. Germline V gene sequence: CDR1 SNHLY, CDR2 FYNNEI. The V segment lost 4 bases and the J segment 4 bases; nucleotides outside the gene matches: 3. This CDR3 contains 13 residues.